The 18 T cell receptor beta chains reported below all come from one sample, sequenced in a study of monozygotic twins with inflammatory bowel disease. TCRdb reprocessed the 5' RACE reads and keeps a single row for each CDR3 protein, giving no DNA. This sample contains a few hundred thousand distinct CDR3 sequences. Sequencing used blood. These receptors originate from a human donor with ulcerative colitis or Crohn's disease, or a healthy co-twin of an affected twin (not recorded which).

J is TRBJ2-2 and V is TRBV14; TCRdb names TRBD2, which stays unverified in the absence of DNA. The CDR3 extends over 14 amino acids. The V gene's germline CDR1 is SGHDN and CDR2 FVKESK. The CDR3 region is CASSQGVRSGELFF.

The rearrangement uses TRBV20-1 and TRBJ2-7; TCRdb reports TRBD2, a call that lacks DNA to check it against. The length of the CDR3 is 15 residues. Per germline, CDR1 DFQATT and CDR2 SNEGSKA (reference sequence). Here the CDR3 reads CSAPGPSGGLWEQYF.

The chain joins TRBV5-1 to TRBJ1-2; there is no DNA to check the TCRdb D call of TRBD1. Per the germline V gene, CDR1 is SGHRS and CDR2 is YFSETQ. The CDR3 contains 15 residues. This CDR3 reads CASSPGGGASYGYTF.

The V and J genes are TRBV3-1 and TRBJ2-3; TCRdb's assignment of TRBD2 cannot be checked, as there is no DNA. The CDR3 extends over 15 amino acids. Germline-derived CDR1 and CDR2 are LGHDT and YNNKEL (reference sequence). CDR3 amino acids: CASSPSGDLTDTQYF.

The J gene is TRBJ2-5, the V gene TRBV15; TCRdb lists TRBD1, though no DNA is available to test this call. The CDR3 length is 16 residues. CDR1 and CDR2 from the germline V gene are LNHNV and YYDKDF (reference sequence). This chain's CDR3 is CATSRGRQGFQETQYF.

The chain uses TRBV11-2 and TRBJ1-2. The CDR3 has 13 residues. CDR1 is SGHAT and CDR2 is FQNNGV in the germline V gene. The CDR3 loop reads CASSLDLWTGYTF.

V gene TRBV7-3 combines with J gene TRBJ2-7; the TRBD1 assignment by TCRdb is unverifiable without DNA. The CDR3 extends over 15 amino acids. CDR1 is SGHTA and CDR2 is FQGTGA in the germline V gene. The CDR3 reads CASSISGGRVYEQYF.

V and J are TRBV11-2 and TRBJ1-6. CDR1 and CDR2 from the germline V gene are SGHAT and FQNNGV. This CDR3 has 15 residues. The CDR3 sequence: CASSLEPGTSSTLHF. Full variable domain (missing parts from reference TRBV11-2 and TRBJ1-6): EAGVAQSPRYKIIEKRQSVAFWCNPISGHATLYWYQQILGQGPKLLIQFQNNGVVDDSQLPKDRFSAERLKGVDSTLKIQPAKLEDSAVYLCASSLEPGTSSTLHFGNGTRLTVT.

The chain recombines TRBV18 with TRBJ1-5; the TRBD1 assignment by TCRdb is unverifiable without DNA. This CDR3 is built from 13 residues. Germline lookup yields CDR1 KGHSH and CDR2 LQKENI. The CDR3 loop reads CASSPGDHQPQHF.

The CDR3: CASTTPRDPEQYF. The chain has TRBV7-9 and TRBJ2-7; TCRdb designates TRBD1, a call that cannot be tested without DNA. CDR1 and CDR2 from the germline V gene are SEHNR and FQNEAQ (reference sequence). The CDR3 loop spans 13 amino acids.

The rearrangement uses TRBV5-4 and TRBJ2-5; TCRdb's D call of TRBD1 is untestable without DNA. The germline gives CDR1 SGHNT, CDR2 YYREEE (reference sequence). CDR3 length equals 13 residues. CDR3 sequence: CASSFRGTETQYF.

The chain employs TRBV11-3 and TRBJ2-1. The CDR3 sequence is 15 residues long. Per the germline V gene, CDR1 is SGHNT and CDR2 is YENEEA. CDR3: CASSPFGQAYNEQFF.

The V and J genes are TRBV6-1 and TRBJ2-6; TCRdb names TRBD2, which stays unverified in the absence of DNA. CDR1 and CDR2 from the germline V gene are MNHNS and SASEGT. CDR3 size: 17 residues. The CDR3 loop is CASSPRFSVSGANVLTF.

The chain carries TRBV10-3 and TRBJ1-1. This CDR3 comprises 13 residues. Germline-derived CDR1 and CDR2 are ENHRY and SYGVKD. CDR3 residues: CAITPEGNTEAFF.

The V and J genes are TRBV7-8 and TRBJ2-6. CDR1 is SGHVS, CDR2 FQNEAQ, per germline. The length of the CDR3 is 14 residues. CDR3 residues: CASSLVGGANVLTF.

This chain joins TRBV27 and TRBJ2-1; TCRdb indicates TRBD2, and absent DNA this call remains unverified. Germline V lookup: CDR1 MNHEY, CDR2 SMNVEV (reference sequence). This CDR3 is 13 amino acids long. CDR3 amino acids: CASSLVAGTEQFF.

V usage is TRBV7-8 and J usage is TRBJ2-3; TCRdb outputs TRBD1, but without DNA this stays unchecked. This CDR3 has 14 residues. Germline V gene lookup returns CDR1 SGHVS and CDR2 FQNEAQ. The CDR3 reads CASSLEWTPDTQYF.

The rearrangement joins TRBV20-1 to TRBJ1-1. The CDR3 is 13 amino acids. CDR1 and CDR2 from the germline V gene are DFQATT and SNEGSKA (reference sequence). This CDR3 is CSASGTVNTEAFF.